This record covers a single T cell receptor (beta chain). The antigen remains unidentified. Prepared libraries of TCR beta cDNA carried unique molecular identifiers. Each batch of about 0.95 to 10 million T cells produced roughly 450,000 cDNA molecules. TCRdb recomputed calls from the PCR reads with MiXCR, one row per CDR3 protein. The repertoire includes approximately 770,000 distinct CDR3 sequences, about 43% of them detected once, and approximately 4.4% sits in the top ten. These data come from a study of post-analysis software for immune sequencing data. Findings of the study overall: The authors found that F measure strongly co-clustered same-batch samples. Roughly five TRBV segments appeared more often in patients than in controls, and TRBV5-6, TRBV5-1 and TRBV20-1 were among these.

The CDR3 is 15 amino acids. Per germline, CDR1 DFQATT and CDR2 SNEGSKA (reference sequence). The J segment lost 2 bases and the V segment lost 0 bases, leaving 3 bases of the junction unmatched. This chain joins TRBV20-1 and TRBJ2-7; 11 positions agree with TRBD1. The sample was blood. The sequence came from a girl aged 5 to 17 with multiple sclerosis. Here the CDR3 reads CSARERGQGAYEQYF. The DNA of the CDR3 is TGCAGTGCTAGAGAGAGGGGACAGGGGGCCTACGAGCAGTACTTC.